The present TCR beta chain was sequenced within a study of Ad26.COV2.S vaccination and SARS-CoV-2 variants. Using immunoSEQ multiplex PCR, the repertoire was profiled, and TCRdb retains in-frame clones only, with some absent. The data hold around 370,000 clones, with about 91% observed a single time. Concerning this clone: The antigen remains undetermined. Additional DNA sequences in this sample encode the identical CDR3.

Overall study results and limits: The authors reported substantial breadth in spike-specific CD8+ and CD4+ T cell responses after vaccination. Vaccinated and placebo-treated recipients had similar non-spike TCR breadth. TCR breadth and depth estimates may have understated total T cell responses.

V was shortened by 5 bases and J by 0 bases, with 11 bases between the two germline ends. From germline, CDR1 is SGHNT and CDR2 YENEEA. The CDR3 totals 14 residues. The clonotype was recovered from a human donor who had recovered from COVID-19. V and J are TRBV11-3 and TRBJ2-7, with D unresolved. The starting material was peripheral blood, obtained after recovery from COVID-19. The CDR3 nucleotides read TGTGCCAGCAGCCTAAGTGGTAGCTCCTACGAGCAGTACTTC. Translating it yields CASSLSGSSYEQYF.